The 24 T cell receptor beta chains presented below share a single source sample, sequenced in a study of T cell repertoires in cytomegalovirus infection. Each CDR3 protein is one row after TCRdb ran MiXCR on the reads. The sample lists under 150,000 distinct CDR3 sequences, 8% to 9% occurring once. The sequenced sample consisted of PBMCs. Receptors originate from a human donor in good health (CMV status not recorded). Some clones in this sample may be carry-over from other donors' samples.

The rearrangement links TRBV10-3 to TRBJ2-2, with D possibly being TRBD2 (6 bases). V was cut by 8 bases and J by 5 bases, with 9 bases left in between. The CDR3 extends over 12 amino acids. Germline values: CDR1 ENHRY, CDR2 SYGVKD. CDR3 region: CAIAAGTGELFF. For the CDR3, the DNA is TGTGCCATCGCCGCGGGAACCGGGGAGCTGTTTTTT.

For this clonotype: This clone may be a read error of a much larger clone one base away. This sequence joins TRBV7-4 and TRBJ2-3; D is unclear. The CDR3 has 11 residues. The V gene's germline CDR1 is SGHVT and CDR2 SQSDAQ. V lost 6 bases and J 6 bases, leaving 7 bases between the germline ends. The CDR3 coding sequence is TGTGCCAGCAGTGGGCCGGATACGCAGTATTTT. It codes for CASSGPDTQYF.

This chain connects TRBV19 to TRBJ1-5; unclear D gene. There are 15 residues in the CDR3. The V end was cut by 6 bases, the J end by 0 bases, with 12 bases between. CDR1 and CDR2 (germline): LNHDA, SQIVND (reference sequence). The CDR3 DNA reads TGTGCCAGTAGATGGGGAGGGATTAGCAATCAGCCCCAGCATTTT. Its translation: CASRWGGISNQPQHF.

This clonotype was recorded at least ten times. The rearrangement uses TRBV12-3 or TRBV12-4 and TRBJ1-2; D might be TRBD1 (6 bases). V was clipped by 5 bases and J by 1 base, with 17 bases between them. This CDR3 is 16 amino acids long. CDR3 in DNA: TGTGCCAGCAGTCTCATTTCCACAGGGCTTAACTATGGCTACACCTTC. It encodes CASSLISTGLNYGYTF.

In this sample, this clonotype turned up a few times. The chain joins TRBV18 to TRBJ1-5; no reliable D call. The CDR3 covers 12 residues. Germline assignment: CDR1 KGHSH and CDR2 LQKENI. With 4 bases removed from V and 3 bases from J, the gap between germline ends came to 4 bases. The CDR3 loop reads CASSLPNQPQHF. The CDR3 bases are TGTGCCAGCTCACTTCCCAATCAGCCCCAGCATTTT. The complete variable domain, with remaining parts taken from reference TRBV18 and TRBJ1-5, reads NAGVMQNPRHLVRRRGQEARLRCSPMKGHSHVYWYRQLPEEGLKFMVYLQKENIIDESGMPKERFSAEFPKEGPSILRIQQVVRGDSAAYFCASSLPNQPQHFGDGTRLSIL.

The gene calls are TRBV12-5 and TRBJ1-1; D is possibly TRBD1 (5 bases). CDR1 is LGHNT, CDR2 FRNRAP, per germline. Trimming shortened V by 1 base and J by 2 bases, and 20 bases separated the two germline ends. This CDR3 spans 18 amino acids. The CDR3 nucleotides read TGTGCTAGTGGTTTGGCCCCCTTAGGGGTGAGGAGAAACACTGAAGCTTTCTTT. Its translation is CASGLAPLGVRRNTEAFF. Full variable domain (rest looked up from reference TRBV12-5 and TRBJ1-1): DARVTQTPRHKVTEMGQEVTMRCQPILGHNTVFWYRQTMMQGLELLAYFRNRAPLDDSGMPKDRFSAEMPDATLATLKIQPSEPRDSAVYFCASGLAPLGVRRNTEAFFGQGTRLTVV.

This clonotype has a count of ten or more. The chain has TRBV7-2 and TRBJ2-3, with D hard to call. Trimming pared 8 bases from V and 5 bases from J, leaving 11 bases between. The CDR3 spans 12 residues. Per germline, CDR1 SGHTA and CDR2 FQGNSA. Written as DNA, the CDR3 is TGTGCCAGCGGCCATACGCTAGATACGCAGTATTTT. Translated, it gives CASGHTLDTQYF. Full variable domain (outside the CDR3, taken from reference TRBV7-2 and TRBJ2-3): GAGVSQSPSNKVTEKGKDVELRCDPISGHTALYWYRQSLGQGLEFLIYFQGNSAPDKSGLPSDRFSAERTGGSVSTLTIQRTQQEDSAVYLCASGHTLDTQYFGPGTRLTVL.

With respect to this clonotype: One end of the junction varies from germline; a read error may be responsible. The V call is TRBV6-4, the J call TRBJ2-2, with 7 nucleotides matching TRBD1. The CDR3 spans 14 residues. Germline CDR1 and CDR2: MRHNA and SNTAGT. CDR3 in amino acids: CASSDQGDTGKLFF. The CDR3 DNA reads TGTGCCAGCAGTGATCAGGGGGACACCGGGAAGCTGTTTTTT.

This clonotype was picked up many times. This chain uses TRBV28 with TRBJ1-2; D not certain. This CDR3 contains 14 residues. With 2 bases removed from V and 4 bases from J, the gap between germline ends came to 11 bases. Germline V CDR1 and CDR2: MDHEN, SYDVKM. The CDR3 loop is CASSLLGNSYGYTF. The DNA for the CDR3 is TGTGCCAGCAGTTTACTAGGAAACTCCTATGGCTACACCTTC.

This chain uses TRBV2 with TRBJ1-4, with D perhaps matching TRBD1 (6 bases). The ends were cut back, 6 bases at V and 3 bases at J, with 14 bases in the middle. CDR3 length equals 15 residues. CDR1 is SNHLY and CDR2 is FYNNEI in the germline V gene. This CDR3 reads CASSQGGRANEKLFF. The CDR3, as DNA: TGTGCCAGCAGCCAAGGGGGGAGGGCTAATGAAAAACTGTTTTTT.

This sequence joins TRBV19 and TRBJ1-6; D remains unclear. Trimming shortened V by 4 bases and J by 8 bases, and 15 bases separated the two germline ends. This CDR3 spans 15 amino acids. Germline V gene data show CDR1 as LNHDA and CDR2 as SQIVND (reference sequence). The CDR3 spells CASSKFTLRDSPLHF. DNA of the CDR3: TGTGCCAGTAGTAAGTTTACGTTGCGAGATTCACCCCTCCACTTT.

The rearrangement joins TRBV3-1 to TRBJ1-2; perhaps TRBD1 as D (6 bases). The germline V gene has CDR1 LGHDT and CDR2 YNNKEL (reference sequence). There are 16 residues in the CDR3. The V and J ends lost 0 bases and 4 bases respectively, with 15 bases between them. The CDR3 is CASSQDTRGLGYGYTF. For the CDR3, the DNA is TGTGCCAGCAGCCAAGATACCCGGGGGCTCGGCTATGGCTACACCTTC.

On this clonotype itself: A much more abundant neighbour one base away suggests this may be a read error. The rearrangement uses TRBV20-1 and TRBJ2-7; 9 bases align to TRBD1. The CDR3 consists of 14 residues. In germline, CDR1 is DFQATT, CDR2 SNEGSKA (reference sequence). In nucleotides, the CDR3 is TGCAGTGCGCGCCGACAGGGGGGAGCCTACGAGCTGTACTTC. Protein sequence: CSARRQGGAYELYF.

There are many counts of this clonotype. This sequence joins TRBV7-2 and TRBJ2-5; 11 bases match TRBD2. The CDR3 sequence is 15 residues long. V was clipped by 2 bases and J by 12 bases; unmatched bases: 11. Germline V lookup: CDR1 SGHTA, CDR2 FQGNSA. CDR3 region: CASSLRATSGGMKYF. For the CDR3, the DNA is TGTGCCAGCAGCTTAAGGGCCACTAGCGGGGGCATGAAGTACTTC. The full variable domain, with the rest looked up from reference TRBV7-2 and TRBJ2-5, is GAGVSQSPSNKVTEKGKDVELRCDPISGHTALYWYRQSLGQGLEFLIYFQGNSAPDKSGLPSDRFSAERTGGSVSTLTIQRTQQEDSAVYLCASSLRATSGGMKYFGPGTRLLVL.

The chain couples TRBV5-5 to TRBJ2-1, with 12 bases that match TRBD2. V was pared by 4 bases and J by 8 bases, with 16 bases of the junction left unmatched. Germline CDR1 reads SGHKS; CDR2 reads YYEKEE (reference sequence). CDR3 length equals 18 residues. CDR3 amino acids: CASSRPTRTSGEVDEQFF. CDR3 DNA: TGTGCCAGCAGCCGACCTACTCGGACTAGCGGGGAAGTCGATGAGCAGTTCTTC. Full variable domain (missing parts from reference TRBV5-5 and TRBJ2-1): DAGVTQSPTHLIKTRGQQVTLRCSPISGHKSVSWYQQVLGQGPQFIFQYYEKEERGRGNFPDRFSARQFPNYSSELNVNALLLGDSALYLCASSRPTRTSGEVDEQFFGPGTRLTVL.

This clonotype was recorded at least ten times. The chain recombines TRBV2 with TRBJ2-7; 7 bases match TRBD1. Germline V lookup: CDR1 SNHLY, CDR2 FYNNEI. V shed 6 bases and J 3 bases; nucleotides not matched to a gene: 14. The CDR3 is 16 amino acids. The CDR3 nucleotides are TGTGCCAGCAGCCCACAAGACAGGGTTGGGGTCTACGAGCAGTACTTC. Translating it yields CASSPQDRVGVYEQYF.

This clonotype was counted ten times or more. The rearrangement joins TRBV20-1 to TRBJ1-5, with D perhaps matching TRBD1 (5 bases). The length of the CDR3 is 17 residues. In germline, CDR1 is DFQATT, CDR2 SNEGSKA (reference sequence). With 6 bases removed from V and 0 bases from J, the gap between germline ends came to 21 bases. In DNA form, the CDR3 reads TGCAGTGCCTGGGGAGGGGCCACCTCGTTTAGCAATCAGCCCCAGCATTTT. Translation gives CSAWGGATSFSNQPQHF.

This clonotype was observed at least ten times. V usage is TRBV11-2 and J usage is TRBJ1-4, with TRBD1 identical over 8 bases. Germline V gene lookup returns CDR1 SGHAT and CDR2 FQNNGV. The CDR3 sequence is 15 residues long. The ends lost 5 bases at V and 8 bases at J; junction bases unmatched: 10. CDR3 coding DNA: TGTGCCAGCAGCCCAGCTACAGGGGGGGGCGAAAAACTGTTTTTT. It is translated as CASSPATGGGEKLFF.

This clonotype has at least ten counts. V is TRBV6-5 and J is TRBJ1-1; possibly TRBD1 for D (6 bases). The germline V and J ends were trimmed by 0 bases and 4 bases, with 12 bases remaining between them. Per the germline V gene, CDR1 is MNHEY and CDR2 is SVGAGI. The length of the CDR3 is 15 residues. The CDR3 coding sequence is TGTGCCAGCAGTTACTCAACGGGGGCCCGCACTGAAGCTTTCTTT. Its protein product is CASSYSTGARTEAFF.

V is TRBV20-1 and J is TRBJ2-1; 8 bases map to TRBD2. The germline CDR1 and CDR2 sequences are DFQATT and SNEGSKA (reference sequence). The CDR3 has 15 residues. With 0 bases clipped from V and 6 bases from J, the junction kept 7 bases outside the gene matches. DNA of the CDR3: TGCAGTGCTAGAGATACGAGCGGGGGCCGCAATGAGCAGTTCTTC. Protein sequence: CSARDTSGGRNEQFF.

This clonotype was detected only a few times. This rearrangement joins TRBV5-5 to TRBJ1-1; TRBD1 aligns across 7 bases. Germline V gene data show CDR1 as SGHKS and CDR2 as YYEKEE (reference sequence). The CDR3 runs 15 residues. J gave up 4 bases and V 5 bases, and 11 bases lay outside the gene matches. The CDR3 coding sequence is TGTGCCAGCAGTTACAGGGGAGCAGCGGGCACTGAAGCTTTCTTT. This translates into CASSYRGAAGTEAFF.

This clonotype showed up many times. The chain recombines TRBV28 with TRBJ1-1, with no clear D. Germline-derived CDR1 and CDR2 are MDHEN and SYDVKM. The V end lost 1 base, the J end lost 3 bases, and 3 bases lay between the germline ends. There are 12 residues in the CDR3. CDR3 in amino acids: CASSLLYTEAFF. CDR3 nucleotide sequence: TGTGCCAGCAGTTTATTATACACTGAAGCTTTCTTT.

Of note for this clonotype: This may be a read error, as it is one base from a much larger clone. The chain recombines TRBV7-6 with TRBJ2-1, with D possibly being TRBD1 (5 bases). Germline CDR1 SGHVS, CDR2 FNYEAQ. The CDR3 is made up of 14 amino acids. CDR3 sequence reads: CASSAGSSRNEQSF. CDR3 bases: TGTGCCAGCAGCGCAGGGTCTTCTCGCAATGAGCAGTCCTTC. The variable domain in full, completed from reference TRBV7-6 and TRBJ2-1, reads GAGVSQSPRYKVTKRGQDVALRCDPISGHVSLYWYRQALGQGPEFLTYFNYEAQQDKSGLPNDRFSAERPEGSISTLTIQRTEQRDSAMYRCASSAGSSRNEQSFGPGTRLTVL.

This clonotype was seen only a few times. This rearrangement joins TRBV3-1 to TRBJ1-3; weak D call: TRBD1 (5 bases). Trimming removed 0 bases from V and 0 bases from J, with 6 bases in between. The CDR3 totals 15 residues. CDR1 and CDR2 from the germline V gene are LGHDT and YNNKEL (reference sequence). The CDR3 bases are TGTGCCAGCAGCCAAGACCAGGGCTCTGGAAACACCATATATTTT. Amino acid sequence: CASSQDQGSGNTIYF.